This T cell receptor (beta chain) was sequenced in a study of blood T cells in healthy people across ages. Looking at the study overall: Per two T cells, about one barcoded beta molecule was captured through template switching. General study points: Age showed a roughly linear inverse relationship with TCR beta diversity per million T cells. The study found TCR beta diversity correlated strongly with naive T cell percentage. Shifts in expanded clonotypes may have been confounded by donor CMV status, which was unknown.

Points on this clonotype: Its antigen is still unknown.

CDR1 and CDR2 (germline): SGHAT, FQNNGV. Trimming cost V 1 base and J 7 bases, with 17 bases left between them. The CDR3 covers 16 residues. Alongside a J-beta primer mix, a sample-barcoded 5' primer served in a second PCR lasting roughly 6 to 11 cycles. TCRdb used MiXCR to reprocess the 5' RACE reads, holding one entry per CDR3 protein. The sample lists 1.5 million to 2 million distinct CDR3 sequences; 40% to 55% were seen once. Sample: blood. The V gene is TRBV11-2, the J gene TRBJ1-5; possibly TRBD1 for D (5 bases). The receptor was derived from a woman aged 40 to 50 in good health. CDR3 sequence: CASSLGGAGAGQPQHF. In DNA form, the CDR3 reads TGTGCCAGCAGCTTAGGAGGGGCGGGTGCGGGACAGCCCCAGCATTTT.